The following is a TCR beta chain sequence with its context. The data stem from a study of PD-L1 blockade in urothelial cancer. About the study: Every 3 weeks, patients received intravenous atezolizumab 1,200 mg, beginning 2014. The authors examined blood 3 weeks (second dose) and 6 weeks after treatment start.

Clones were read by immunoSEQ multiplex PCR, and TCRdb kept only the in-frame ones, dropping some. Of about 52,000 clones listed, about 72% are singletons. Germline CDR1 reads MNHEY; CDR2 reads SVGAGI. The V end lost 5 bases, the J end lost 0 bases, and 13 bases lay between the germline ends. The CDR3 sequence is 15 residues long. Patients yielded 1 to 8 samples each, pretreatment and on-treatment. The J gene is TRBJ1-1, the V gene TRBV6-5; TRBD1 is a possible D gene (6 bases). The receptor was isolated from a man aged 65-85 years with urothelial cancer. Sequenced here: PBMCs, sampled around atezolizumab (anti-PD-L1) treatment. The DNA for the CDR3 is TGTGCCAGCAGTGCACGACAGGTTCTGAACACTGAAGCTTTCTTT. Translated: CASSARQVLNTEAFF.